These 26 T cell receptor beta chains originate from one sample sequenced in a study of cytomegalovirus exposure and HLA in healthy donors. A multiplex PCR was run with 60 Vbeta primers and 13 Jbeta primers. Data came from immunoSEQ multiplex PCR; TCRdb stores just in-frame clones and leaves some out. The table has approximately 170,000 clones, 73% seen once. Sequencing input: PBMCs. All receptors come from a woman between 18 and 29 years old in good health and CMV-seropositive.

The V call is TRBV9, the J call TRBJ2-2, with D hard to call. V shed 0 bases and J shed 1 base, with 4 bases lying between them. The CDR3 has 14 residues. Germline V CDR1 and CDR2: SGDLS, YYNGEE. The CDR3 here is CASSVAVNTGELFF. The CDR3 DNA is TGTGCCAGCAGCGTAGCAGTGAACACCGGGGAGCTGTTTTTT. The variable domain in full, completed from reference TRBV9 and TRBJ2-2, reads DSGVTQTPKHLITATGQRVTLRCSPRSGDLSVYWYQQSLDQGLQFLIQYYNGEERAKGNILERFSAQQFPDLHSELNLSSLELGDSALYFCASSVAVNTGELFFGEGSRLTVL.

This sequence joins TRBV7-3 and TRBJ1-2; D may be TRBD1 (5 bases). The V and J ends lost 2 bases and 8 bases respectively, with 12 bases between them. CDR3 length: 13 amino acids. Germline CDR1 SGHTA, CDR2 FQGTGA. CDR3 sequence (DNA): TGTGCCAGCAGCTTACCAGGGTTAAGAGGCTACACCTTC. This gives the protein CASSLPGLRGYTF.

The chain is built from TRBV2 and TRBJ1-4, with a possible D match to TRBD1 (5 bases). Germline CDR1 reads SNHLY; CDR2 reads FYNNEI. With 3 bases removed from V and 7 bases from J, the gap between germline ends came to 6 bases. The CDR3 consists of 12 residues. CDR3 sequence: CASSDTGEKLFF. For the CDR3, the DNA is TGTGCCAGCAGTGATACAGGTGAAAAACTGTTTTTT.

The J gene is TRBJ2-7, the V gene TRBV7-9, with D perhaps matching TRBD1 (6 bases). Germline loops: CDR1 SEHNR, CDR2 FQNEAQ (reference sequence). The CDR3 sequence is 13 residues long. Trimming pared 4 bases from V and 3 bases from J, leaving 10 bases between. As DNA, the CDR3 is TGTGCCAGCAGCTCTCCGACAGGCTACGAGCAGTACTTC. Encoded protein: CASSSPTGYEQYF. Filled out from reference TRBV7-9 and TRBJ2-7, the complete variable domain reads DTGVSQNPRHKITKRGQNVTFRCDPISEHNRLYWYRQTLGQGPEFLTYFQNEAQLEKSRLLSDRFSAERPKGSFSTLEIQRTEQGDSAMYLCASSSPTGYEQYFGPGTRLTVT.

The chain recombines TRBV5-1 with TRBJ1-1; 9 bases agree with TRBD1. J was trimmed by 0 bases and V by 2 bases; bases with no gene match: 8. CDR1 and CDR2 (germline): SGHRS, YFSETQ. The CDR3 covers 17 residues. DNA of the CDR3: TGCGCCAGCAGCTTAGTACAGGGGGCAGACATGAACACTGAAGCTTTCTTT. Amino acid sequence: CASSLVQGADMNTEAFF.

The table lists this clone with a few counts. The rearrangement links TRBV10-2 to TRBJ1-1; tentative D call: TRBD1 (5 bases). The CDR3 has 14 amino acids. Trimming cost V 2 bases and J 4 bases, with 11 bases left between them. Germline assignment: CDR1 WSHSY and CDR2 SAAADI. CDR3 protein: CASSEIPGVTEAFF. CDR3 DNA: TGCGCCAGCAGTGAGATTCCGGGGGTCACTGAAGCTTTCTTT.

DNA of the CDR3: TGTGCCAGCAGCGTAACGGGACAGGAGAACTACGAGCAGTACTTC. This codes for CASSVTGQENYEQYF. V usage is TRBV9 and J usage is TRBJ2-7; 8 nucleotides align to TRBD1. CDR1 and CDR2 from the germline V gene are SGDLS and YYNGEE. With 1 base clipped from V and 3 bases from J, the junction kept 6 bases outside the gene matches. The CDR3 totals 15 residues.

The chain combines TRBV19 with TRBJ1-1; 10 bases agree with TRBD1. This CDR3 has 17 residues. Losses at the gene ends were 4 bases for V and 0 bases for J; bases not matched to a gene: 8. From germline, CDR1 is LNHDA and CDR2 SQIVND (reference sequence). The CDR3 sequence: CASSKRTGGYLNTEAFF. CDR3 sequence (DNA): TGTGCCAGTAGTAAGCGGACAGGGGGTTACCTGAACACTGAAGCTTTCTTT.

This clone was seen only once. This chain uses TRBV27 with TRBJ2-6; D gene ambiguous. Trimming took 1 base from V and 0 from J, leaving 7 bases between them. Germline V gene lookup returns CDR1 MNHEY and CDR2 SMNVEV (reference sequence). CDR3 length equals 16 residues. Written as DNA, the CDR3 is TGTGCCAGCAGTTTATTGGCCGCCTCTGGGGCCAACGTCCTGACTTTC. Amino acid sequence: CASSLLAASGANVLTF. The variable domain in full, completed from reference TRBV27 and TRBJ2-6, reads EAQVTQNPRYLITVTGKKLTVTCSQNMNHEYMSWYRQDPGLGLRQIYYSMNVEVTDKGDVPEGYKVSRKEKRNFPLILESPSPNQTSLYFCASSLLAASGANVLTFGAGSRLTVL.

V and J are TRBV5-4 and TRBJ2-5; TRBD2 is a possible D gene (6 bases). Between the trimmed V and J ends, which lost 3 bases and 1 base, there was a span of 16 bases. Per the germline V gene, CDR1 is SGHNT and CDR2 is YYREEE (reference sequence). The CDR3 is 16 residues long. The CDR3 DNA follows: TGTGCCAGCAGCTCCCCCCAGCGCGGGACCCAAGAGACCCAGTACTTC. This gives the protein CASSSPQRGTQETQYF.

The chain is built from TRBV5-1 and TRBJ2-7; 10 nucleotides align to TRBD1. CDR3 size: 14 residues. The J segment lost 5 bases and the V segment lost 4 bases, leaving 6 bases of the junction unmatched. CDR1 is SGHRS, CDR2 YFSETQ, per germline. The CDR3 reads CASSPRQGADEQYF. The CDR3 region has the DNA TGCGCCAGCAGCCCCAGACAGGGGGCGGACGAGCAGTACTTC.

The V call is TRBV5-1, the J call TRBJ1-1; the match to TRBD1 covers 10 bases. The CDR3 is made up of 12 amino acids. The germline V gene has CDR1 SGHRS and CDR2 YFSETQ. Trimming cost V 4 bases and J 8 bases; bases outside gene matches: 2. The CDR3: CASSMDRGEAFF. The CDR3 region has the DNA TGCGCCAGCAGCATGGACAGGGGGGAAGCTTTCTTT.

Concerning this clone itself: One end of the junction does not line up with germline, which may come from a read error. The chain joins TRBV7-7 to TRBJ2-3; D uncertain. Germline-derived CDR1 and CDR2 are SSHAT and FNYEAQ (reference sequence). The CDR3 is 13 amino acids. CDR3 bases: TGTGCTAGCAGCTTAGATTACACAGATACGCAGTATTTT. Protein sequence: CASSLDYTDTQYF. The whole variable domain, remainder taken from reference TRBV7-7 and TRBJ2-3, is GAGVSQSPRYKVTKRGQDVTLRCDPISSHATLYWYQQALGQGPEFLTYFNYEAQPDKSGLPSDRFSAERPEGSISTLTIQRTEQRDSAMYRCASSLDYTDTQYFGPGTRLTVL.

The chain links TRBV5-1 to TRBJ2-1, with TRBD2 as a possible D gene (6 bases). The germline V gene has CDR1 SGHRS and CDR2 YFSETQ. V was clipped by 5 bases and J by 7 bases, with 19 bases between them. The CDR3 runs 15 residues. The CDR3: CASRGSSGVSNEQFF. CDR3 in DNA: TGCGCCAGCAGAGGTAGTAGCGGAGTTTCAAATGAGCAGTTCTTC.

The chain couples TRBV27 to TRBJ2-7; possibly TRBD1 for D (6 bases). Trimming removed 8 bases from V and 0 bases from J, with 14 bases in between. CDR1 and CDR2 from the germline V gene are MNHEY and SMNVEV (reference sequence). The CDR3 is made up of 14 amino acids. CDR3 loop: CASADRPLSYEQYF. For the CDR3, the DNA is TGTGCCAGCGCCGACAGGCCCCTCTCCTACGAGCAGTACTTC.

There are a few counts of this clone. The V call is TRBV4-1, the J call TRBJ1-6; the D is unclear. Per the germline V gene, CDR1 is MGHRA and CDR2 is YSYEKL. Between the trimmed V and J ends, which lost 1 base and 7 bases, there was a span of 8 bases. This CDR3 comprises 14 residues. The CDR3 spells CASSQGTLNSPLHF. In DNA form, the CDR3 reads TGCGCCAGCAGCCAAGGAACCCTAAATTCACCCCTCCACTTT.

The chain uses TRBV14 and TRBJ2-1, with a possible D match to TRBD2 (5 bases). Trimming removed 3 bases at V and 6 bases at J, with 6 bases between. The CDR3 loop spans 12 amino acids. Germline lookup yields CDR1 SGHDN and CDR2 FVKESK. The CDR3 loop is CASSHRGNEQFF. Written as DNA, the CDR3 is TGTGCCAGCAGCCATCGGGGCAATGAGCAGTTCTTC.

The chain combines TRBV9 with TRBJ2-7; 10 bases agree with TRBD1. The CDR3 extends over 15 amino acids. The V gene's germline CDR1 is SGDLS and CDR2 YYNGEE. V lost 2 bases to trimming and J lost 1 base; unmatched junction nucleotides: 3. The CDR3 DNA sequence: TGTGCCAGCAGCGTCGGGACAGGGGTTTCCTACGAGCAGTACTTC. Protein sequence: CASSVGTGVSYEQYF.

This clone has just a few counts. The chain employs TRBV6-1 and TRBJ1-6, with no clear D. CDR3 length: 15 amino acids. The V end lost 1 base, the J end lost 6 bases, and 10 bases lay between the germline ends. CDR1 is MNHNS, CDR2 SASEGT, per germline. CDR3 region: CASSEVRGSNSPLHF. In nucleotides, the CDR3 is TGTGCCAGCAGTGAAGTTCGGGGTAGTAATTCACCCCTCCACTTT.

The CDR3 loop reads CASSLNNAARGLSYEQYF. As DNA, the CDR3 is TGTGCCAGCAGCTTGAATAACGCCGCGAGGGGGCTCTCCTACGAGCAGTACTTC. The chain links TRBV7-2 to TRBJ2-7; 7 positions match TRBD1. Unmatched junction bases numbered 14, after V lost 3 bases and J lost 0 bases. The CDR3 totals 18 residues. CDR1 is SGHTA, CDR2 FQGNSA, per germline.

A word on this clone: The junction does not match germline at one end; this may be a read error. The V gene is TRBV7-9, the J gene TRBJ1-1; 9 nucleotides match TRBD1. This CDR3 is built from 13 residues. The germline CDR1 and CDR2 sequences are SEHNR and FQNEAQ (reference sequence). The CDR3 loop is CSSSTTGGLEAFF. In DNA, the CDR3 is TGTTCCAGCAGCACAACAGGGGGCCTTGAAGCTTTCTTT.

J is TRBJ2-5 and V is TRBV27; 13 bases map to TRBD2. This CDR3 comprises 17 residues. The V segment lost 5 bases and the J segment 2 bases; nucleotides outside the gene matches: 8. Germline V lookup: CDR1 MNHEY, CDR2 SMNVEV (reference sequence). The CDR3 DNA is TGTGCCAGCAGTCCCACTCTGACTAGCGGGGGGCAAGAGACCCAGTACTTC. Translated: CASSPTLTSGGQETQYF.

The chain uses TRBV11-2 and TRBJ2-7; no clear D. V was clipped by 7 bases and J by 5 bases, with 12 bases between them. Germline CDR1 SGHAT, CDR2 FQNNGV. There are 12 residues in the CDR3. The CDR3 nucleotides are TGTGCCAGCACCTCACTGTCCCACGAGCAGTACTTC. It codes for CASTSLSHEQYF.

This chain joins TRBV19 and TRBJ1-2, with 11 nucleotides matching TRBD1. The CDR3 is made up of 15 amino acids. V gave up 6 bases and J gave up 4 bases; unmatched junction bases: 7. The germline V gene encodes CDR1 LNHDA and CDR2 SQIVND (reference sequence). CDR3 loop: CASSVPGQGVYGYTF. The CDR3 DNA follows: TGTGCCAGTAGCGTCCCGGGACAGGGGGTCTATGGCTACACCTTC.

DNA of the CDR3: TGTGCCAGCAGCGTATCGGCAGGGGCCACAGATACGCAGTATTTT. It translates to CASSVSAGATDTQYF. The chain uses TRBV9 and TRBJ2-3, with D maybe TRBD1 (6 bases). CDR3 length: 15 amino acids. Germline CDR1 reads SGDLS; CDR2 reads YYNGEE. V gave up 1 base and J gave up 2 bases, with 11 bases separating them.

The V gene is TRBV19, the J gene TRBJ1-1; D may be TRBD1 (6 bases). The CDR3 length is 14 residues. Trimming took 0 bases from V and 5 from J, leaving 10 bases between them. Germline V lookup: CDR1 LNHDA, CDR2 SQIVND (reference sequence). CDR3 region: CASSIDIRGTEAFF. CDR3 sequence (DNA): TGTGCCAGTAGTATAGATATTAGGGGGACTGAAGCTTTCTTT.